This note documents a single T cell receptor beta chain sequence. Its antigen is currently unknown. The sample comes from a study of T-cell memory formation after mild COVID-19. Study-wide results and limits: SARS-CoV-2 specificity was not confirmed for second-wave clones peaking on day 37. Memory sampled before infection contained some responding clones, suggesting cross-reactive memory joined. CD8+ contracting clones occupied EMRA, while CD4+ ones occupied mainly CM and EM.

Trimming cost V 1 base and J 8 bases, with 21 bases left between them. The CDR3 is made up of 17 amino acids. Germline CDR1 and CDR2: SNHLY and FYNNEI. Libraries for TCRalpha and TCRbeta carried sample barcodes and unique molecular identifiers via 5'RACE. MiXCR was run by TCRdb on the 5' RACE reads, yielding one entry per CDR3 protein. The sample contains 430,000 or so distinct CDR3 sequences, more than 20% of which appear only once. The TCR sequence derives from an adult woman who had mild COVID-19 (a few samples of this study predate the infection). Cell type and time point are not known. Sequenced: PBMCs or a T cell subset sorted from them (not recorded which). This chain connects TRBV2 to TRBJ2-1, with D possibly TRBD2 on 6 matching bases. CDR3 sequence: CASSEEDAGMVADEQFF. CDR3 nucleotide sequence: TGTGCCAGCAGTGAAGAAGACGCGGGAATGGTGGCAGATGAGCAGTTCTTC.